Below, 26 T cell receptor beta chains from the same sample are listed, as sequenced in a study of blood T cell repertoires in COVID-19. Only in-frame clones appear in the TCRdb table, and some are missing; sequencing was by immunoSEQ multiplex PCR. This sample has over 95,000 clones, with about four fifths found just once. Sequencing was done on a sample of peripheral blood. The receptors come from a human donor in a cohort sampled during active COVID-19.

The chain recombines TRBV7-2 with TRBJ2-3; perhaps TRBD2 as D (6 bases). V gave up 1 base and J gave up 4 bases, with 12 bases separating them. The CDR3 has 15 residues. Germline CDR1 SGHTA, CDR2 FQGNSA. In DNA form, the CDR3 reads TGTGCCAGCAGCTTAGACGGGAGTCCCCCAGATACGCAGTATTTT. This codes for CASSLDGSPPDTQYF.

The V and J genes are TRBV7-6 and TRBJ1-3, with D hard to call. The CDR3 spans 15 residues. Trimming stripped 5 bases from V and 0 bases from J, with 11 bases between. Germline V gene lookup returns CDR1 SGHVS and CDR2 FNYEAQ. The chain's CDR3 is CASSRAASSGNTIYF. CDR3 DNA sequence: TGTGCCAGCAGCCGAGCCGCGAGCTCTGGAAACACCATATATTTT.

This rearrangement joins TRBV5-4 to TRBJ1-6; D may be TRBD1 (5 bases). CDR3 length: 15 amino acids. Germline CDR1 and CDR2: SGHNT and YYREEE (reference sequence). Deletions cut 4 bases from V and 6 bases from J, with 14 bases between. This CDR3 is CASSPPGGGNSPLHF. Written as DNA, the CDR3 is TGTGCCAGCAGCCCCCCCGGGGGAGGTAATTCACCCCTCCACTTT.

V usage is TRBV7-2 and J usage is TRBJ2-7, with D possibly being TRBD1 (5 bases). The CDR3 has 15 residues. The V gene lost 5 bases and the J gene lost 0 bases, with 14 bases spanning the gap. The germline CDR1 and CDR2 sequences are SGHTA and FQGNSA. CDR3 DNA: TGTGCCAGCAGCCTGGGGCGGTTGAGCTCCTACGAGCAGTACTTC. Residues: CASSLGRLSSYEQYF.

The V and J genes are TRBV5-1 and TRBJ2-7; D might be TRBD1 (6 bases). The germline V gene has CDR1 SGHRS and CDR2 YFSETQ. Trimming took off 6 bases at V and 4 bases at J, with 11 bases between the two ends. CDR3 length: 12 residues. The CDR3 region has the DNA TGCGCCAGCACCCTCCAGGGGTACGAGCAGTACTTC. This encodes CASTLQGYEQYF. Combining the CDR3 with reference TRBV5-1 and TRBJ2-7 gives the whole variable domain KAGVTQTPRYLIKTRGQQVTLSCSPISGHRSVSWYQQTPGQGLQFLFEYFSETQRNKGNFPGRFSGRQFSNSRSEMNVSTLELGDSALYLCASTLQGYEQYFGPGTRLTVT.

A few counts support this clone. V and J are TRBV4-3 and TRBJ2-3; 11 bases are shared with TRBD1. This CDR3 contains 16 residues. The germline V gene encodes CDR1 LGHNA and CDR2 YSLEER. The J segment lost 4 bases and the V segment lost 2 bases, leaving 5 bases of the junction unmatched. CDR3 protein: CASSQQPGQGADTQYF. CDR3 coding DNA: TGCGCCAGCAGCCAACAACCGGGACAGGGGGCAGATACGCAGTATTTT.

The rearrangement links TRBV11-2 to TRBJ2-1; a weak D match, TRBD2 (6 bases). Trimming took 6 bases from V and 5 from J, leaving 20 bases between them. The CDR3 is 16 residues long. Germline assignment: CDR1 SGHAT and CDR2 FQNNGV. The CDR3 nucleotides are TGTGCCAGCAGTCCAAAGCTAGCGATTACTAACAATGAGCAGTTCTTC. It yields the protein CASSPKLAITNNEQFF.

The chain uses TRBV19 and TRBJ2-7, with TRBD2 matching over 7 bases. Germline V lookup: CDR1 LNHDA, CDR2 SQIVND (reference sequence). V trimming: 6 bases; J trimming: 0 bases; junction bases outside the gene matches: 11. CDR3 size: 16 residues. The DNA of the CDR3 is TGTGCCAGTAGCGCGGGACTACTTCTTACCTCCTACGAGCAGTACTTC. It specifies CASSAGLLLTSYEQYF.

The chain links TRBV28 to TRBJ2-7; possibly TRBD2 for D (5 bases). Looked up from germline, CDR1 is MDHEN and CDR2 is SYDVKM. The V gene lost 3 bases and the J gene lost 6 bases, with 12 bases spanning the gap. The CDR3 covers 13 residues. CDR3 residues: CASSFEGKSEQYF. For the CDR3, the DNA is TGTGCCAGCAGTTTCGAGGGAAAGAGCGAGCAGTACTTC.

This chain connects TRBV7-2 to TRBJ2-7; D is perhaps TRBD1 (6 bases). V lost 5 bases and J 3 bases, leaving 20 bases between the germline ends. This CDR3 is 16 amino acids long. Germline CDR1 and CDR2: SGHTA and FQGNSA. The CDR3 here is CASSVRDRGSDYEQYF. DNA of the CDR3: TGTGCCAGCAGCGTTAGAGATAGGGGGTCGGACTACGAGCAGTACTTC.

V usage is TRBV19 and J usage is TRBJ1-1, with TRBD1 identical over 7 bases. Germline V gene sequence: CDR1 LNHDA, CDR2 SQIVND (reference sequence). This CDR3 contains 14 residues. With V trimmed by 4 bases and J by 4 bases, 6 bases remained unmatched. The CDR3 region is CASSTTGIGTEAFF. In DNA, the CDR3 is TGTGCCAGTAGTACGACAGGGATCGGCACTGAAGCTTTCTTT. The variable domain in full, completed from reference TRBV19 and TRBJ1-1, reads DGGITQSPKYLFRKEGQNVTLSCEQNLNHDAMYWYRQDPGQGLRLIYYSQIVNDFQKGDIAEGYSVSREKKESFPLTVTSAQKNPTAFYLCASSTTGIGTEAFFGQGTRLTVV.

In its sample, this clone was seen a few times. This chain uses TRBV19 with TRBJ1-1, with 10 positions matching TRBD1. The germline CDR1 and CDR2 sequences are LNHDA and SQIVND (reference sequence). The CDR3 loop spans 15 amino acids. Losses at the gene ends were 5 bases for V and 1 base for J; bases not matched to a gene: 4. CDR3 in DNA: TGTGCCAGTAGTCCCTGGACAGGGGGGAACACTGAAGCTTTCTTT. Translated: CASSPWTGGNTEAFF. The whole variable domain, remainder taken from reference TRBV19 and TRBJ1-1, is DGGITQSPKYLFRKEGQNVTLSCEQNLNHDAMYWYRQDPGQGLRLIYYSQIVNDFQKGDIAEGYSVSREKKESFPLTVTSAQKNPTAFYLCASSPWTGGNTEAFFGQGTRLTVV.

The V call is TRBV28, the J call TRBJ1-2, with no clear D. Trimming took off 3 bases at V and 5 bases at J, with 7 bases between the two ends. The CDR3 has 12 amino acids. Germline assignment: CDR1 MDHEN and CDR2 SYDVKM. CDR3 in DNA: TGTGCCAGCAGTTTGCCCGGGTATGGCTACACCTTC. Translated, it gives CASSLPGYGYTF.

The CDR3 DNA reads as TGTGCCAGCAGCCTGAGAGAGTCTCAGCCCCAGCATTTT. Amino acids: CASSLRESQPQHF. The chain is built from TRBV7-9 and TRBJ1-5; D not certain. The V end was cut by 5 bases, the J end by 6 bases, with 11 bases between. This CDR3 comprises 13 residues. Germline CDR1 and CDR2: SEHNR and FQNEAQ (reference sequence). The whole variable domain, remainder taken from reference TRBV7-9 and TRBJ1-5, is DTGVSQNPRHKITKRGQNVTFRCDPISEHNRLYWYRQTLGQGPEFLTYFQNEAQLEKSRLLSDRFSAERPKGSFSTLEIQRTEQGDSAMYLCASSLRESQPQHFGDGTRLSIL.

This clone was observed once. The rearrangement uses TRBV6-5 and TRBJ1-1, with TRBD1 matching over 9 bases. This CDR3 spans 15 amino acids. The trim removed 4 bases at V and 1 base at J, leaving 4 bases unmatched. Germline lookup yields CDR1 MNHEY and CDR2 SVGAGI. CDR3 sequence reads: CASSLQGARNTEAFF. For the CDR3, the DNA is TGTGCCAGCAGTTTACAGGGGGCGCGGAACACTGAAGCTTTCTTT.

This chain connects TRBV18 to TRBJ1-1; 8 positions match TRBD1. This CDR3 region has 14 residues. V was pared by 5 bases and J by 1 base, with 3 bases of the junction left unmatched. Germline V gene lookup returns CDR1 KGHSH and CDR2 LQKENI. The CDR3 protein is CASSIQGGNTEAFF. CDR3 sequence (DNA): TGTGCCAGCTCAATACAGGGGGGGAACACTGAAGCTTTCTTT.

The chain links TRBV6-6 to TRBJ1-2; 8 nucleotides agree with TRBD1. The CDR3 spans 15 residues. V trimming: 5 bases; J trimming: 8 bases; junction bases outside the gene matches: 13. CDR1 is MNHNY, CDR2 SVGAGI, per germline (reference sequence). The CDR3 sequence is CASSQITLGDRGYTF. CDR3 DNA: TGTGCCAGCAGTCAGATAACCTTAGGGGACAGGGGCTACACCTTC.

This clone was detected only once. The V call is TRBV7-2, the J call TRBJ2-1, with D possibly matching TRBD2 (6 bases). CDR1 is SGHTA and CDR2 is FQGNSA in the germline V gene. This CDR3 is built from 11 residues. Trimming removed 3 bases at V and 16 bases at J, with 13 bases between. The CDR3 loop reads CASSLVGLLFF. CDR3 sequence (DNA): TGTGCCAGCAGCTTGGTGGGACTTCTTTTCTTC.

The chain carries TRBV28 and TRBJ2-5; weak D call: TRBD2 (6 bases). V was trimmed by 8 bases and J by 5 bases, leaving 18 bases between them. The CDR3 sequence is 14 residues long. Germline assignment: CDR1 MDHEN and CDR2 SYDVKM. CDR3 nucleotides: TGTGCCAGCGGAGTACTGGGCGGGAAGGAGACCCAGTACTTC. Translation gives CASGVLGGKETQYF.

There are a few counts of this clone. The V gene is TRBV18, the J gene TRBJ1-1, with TRBD1 matching over 7 bases. There are 12 residues in the CDR3. The V gene's germline CDR1 is KGHSH and CDR2 LQKENI. Trimming cost V 10 bases and J 4 bases; bases outside gene matches: 6. CDR3 region: CATTTGRTEAFF. The CDR3 DNA is TGTGCCACCACGACAGGGCGCACTGAAGCTTTCTTT.

The V call is TRBV4-3, the J call TRBJ2-3; 8 nucleotides align to TRBD2. This CDR3 is 17 amino acids long. The germline V gene encodes CDR1 LGHNA and CDR2 YSLEER. The J segment lost 1 base and the V segment lost 0 bases, leaving 6 bases of the junction unmatched. As DNA, the CDR3 is TGCGCCAGCAGCCAAGATACGGGGGGGGGCCGCACAGATACGCAGTATTTT. As protein: CASSQDTGGGRTDTQYF.

The CDR3 loop reads CASSFSGTGIGTEAFF. The CDR3, as DNA: TGCGCCAGCAGCTTTTCCGGGACAGGGATTGGCACTGAAGCTTTCTTT. V gene TRBV5-1 combines with J gene TRBJ1-1; 9 bases align to TRBD1. The germline gives CDR1 SGHRS, CDR2 YFSETQ. CDR3 length equals 16 residues. V gave up 2 bases and J gave up 4 bases; unmatched junction bases: 9.

In this sample, this clone turned up once. At one boundary the junction diverges from the germline segment, which might be a read error. The V gene is TRBV7-7, the J gene TRBJ2-7; possible D gene TRBD1, 5 bases. This CDR3 spans 13 amino acids. Germline values: CDR1 SSHAT, CDR2 FNYEAQ (reference sequence). CDR3 region: CASSTDIGDEQYF. In DNA form, the CDR3 reads TGTGCTAGCAGTACCGACATAGGGGACGAGCAGTACTTC.

V is TRBV11-2 and J is TRBJ1-2; D is perhaps TRBD1 (6 bases). Germline assignment: CDR1 SGHAT and CDR2 FQNNGV. The V end was cut by 5 bases, the J end by 2 bases, with 9 bases between. The CDR3 runs to 13 residues. The CDR3 bases are TGTGCCAGCAGCGGGGGCCGGAACTATGGCTACACCTTC. It translates to CASSGGRNYGYTF.

This chain joins TRBV21-1 and TRBJ2-1; the table's D call TRBD1 went unverified against the DNA. TRBV21-1 is given as a pseudogene. CDR3 length: 21 amino acids. For the CDR3, the DNA is TGTGCCAGCAGCAAAGGGATTGGACAGGGGGTAGTAACGTTCTCCTACAATGAGCAGTTCTTC. Translating gives CASSKGIGQGVVTFSYNEQFF.

This chain links TRBV9 with TRBJ2-7; 14 nucleotides match TRBD2. Unmatched junction bases numbered 4, after V lost 4 bases and J lost 4 bases. The CDR3 sequence is 15 residues long. The germline CDR1 and CDR2 sequences are SGDLS and YYNGEE. CDR3 amino acids: CASSSGTSGGYEQYF. The CDR3 nucleotides are TGTGCCAGCAGCTCAGGGACTAGCGGGGGTTACGAGCAGTACTTC.